Listed here are 20 T cell receptor beta chains from one sample, sequenced in a study of shared clonotypes between healthy human individuals. Profiled with immunoSEQ multiplex PCR; TCRdb holds only in-frame clones, not every one. In the table there are about 2.1 million clones, 93% of which are singletons. In the naive CD8 group, cells lacked CD45RO and were positively selected for CCR7, so terminally differentiated effector memory CD45RA+ cells were left out. The source material was naive CD8+ T cells from PBMCs. These receptors were obtained from a man younger than 35 in good health. Some clones in this sample may be carry-over from other donors' samples.

V and J are TRBV19 and TRBJ2-3; TRBD2 aligns across 13 bases. V lost 5 bases to trimming and J lost 0 bases; unmatched junction nucleotides: 14. Germline V lookup: CDR1 LNHDA, CDR2 SQIVND (reference sequence). This CDR3 contains 20 residues. This CDR3 reads CASSGPGLAGKYASTDTQYF. The CDR3 region has the DNA TGTGCCAGTAGTGGTCCGGGACTAGCGGGAAAATACGCTAGCACAGATACGCAGTATTTT.

The V gene is TRBV6-6, the J gene TRBJ2-1; no definite D call. Germline V gene sequence: CDR1 MNHNY, CDR2 SVGAGI (reference sequence). The CDR3 is 13 residues long. Trimming removed 7 bases from V and 0 bases from J, with 7 bases in between. CDR3 sequence: CASTESSYNEQFF. The CDR3 region has the DNA TGTGCCAGCACGGAGAGCTCCTACAATGAGCAGTTCTTC.

The rearrangement links TRBV7-9 to TRBJ2-2, with unresolved D. Germline loops: CDR1 SEHNR, CDR2 FQNEAQ (reference sequence). The CDR3 has 13 residues. Between the trimmed V and J ends, which lost 1 base and 6 bases, there was a span of 6 bases. The CDR3 loop reads CASSLGPAGELFF. In nucleotides, the CDR3 is TGTGCCAGCAGCTTAGGCCCAGCCGGGGAGCTGTTTTTT.

CDR3 protein: CASSLTGHGYTF. The CDR3 DNA follows: TGTGCCAGCAGTTTGACAGGCCATGGCTACACCTTC. This chain uses TRBV27 with TRBJ1-2, with a weak D call TRBD1 (6 bases). The V gene lost 3 bases and the J gene lost 6 bases, with 8 bases spanning the gap. There are 12 residues in the CDR3. Per germline, CDR1 MNHEY and CDR2 SMNVEV (reference sequence).

The chain recombines TRBV13 with TRBJ1-6; D is unclear. Germline CDR1 and CDR2: PRHDT and FYEKMQ (reference sequence). CDR3 length equals 12 residues. Trimming cost V 0 bases and J 14 bases, with 8 bases left between them. The CDR3 sequence: CASSLGVEALHF. As DNA, the CDR3 is TGTGCCAGCAGCTTAGGGGTGGAGGCCCTCCACTTT.

The rearrangement joins TRBV28 to TRBJ1-5; D not resolved. The CDR3 extends over 15 amino acids. Germline V CDR1 and CDR2: MDHEN, SYDVKM. The V gene lost 4 bases and the J gene lost 6 bases, with 16 bases spanning the gap. The CDR3 DNA follows: TGTGCCAGCAGTTCCCAGGAGAGGGTGGGTCAGCCCCAGCATTTT. It encodes CASSSQERVGQPQHF.

The rearrangement links TRBV9 to TRBJ2-1, with 9 bases that match TRBD1. This CDR3 comprises 14 residues. Per germline, CDR1 SGDLS and CDR2 YYNGEE. The trim removed 4 bases at V and 7 bases at J, leaving 6 bases unmatched. The CDR3 sequence: CASSTRDRANEQFF. The CDR3 DNA reads as TGTGCCAGCAGCACCAGGGACAGGGCGAATGAGCAGTTCTTC.

This chain uses TRBV11-3 with TRBJ2-2; D possibly corresponds to TRBD1 (6 bases). V gave up 1 base and J gave up 4 bases, with 10 bases separating them. The germline V gene has CDR1 SGHNT and CDR2 YENEEA. The CDR3 consists of 15 residues. This CDR3 is CASSLGRGVTGELFF. CDR3 DNA sequence: TGTGCCAGCAGCTTAGGCAGGGGCGTCACCGGGGAGCTGTTTTTT.

The chain joins TRBV13 to TRBJ2-1; TRBD1 matches at 9 bases. The germline V gene encodes CDR1 PRHDT and CDR2 FYEKMQ (reference sequence). Losses at the gene ends were 4 bases for V and 0 bases for J; bases not matched to a gene: 4. The CDR3 totals 16 residues. The CDR3 protein is CASSYQQGASYNEQFF. In DNA, the CDR3 is TGTGCCAGCAGCTACCAACAGGGGGCCTCCTACAATGAGCAGTTCTTC.

V usage is TRBV4-1 and J usage is TRBJ2-7; D may correspond to TRBD1 or TRBD2 (6 bases each). Deletions cut 1 base from V and 0 bases from J, with 22 bases between. This CDR3 has 19 amino acids. CDR1 is MGHRA, CDR2 YSYEKL, per germline. CDR3 residues: CASSQGSGPWGAPSYEQYF. The CDR3 DNA follows: TGCGCCAGCAGCCAAGGTTCTGGACCCTGGGGGGCTCCCTCCTACGAGCAGTACTTC.

Points on this clone: Other DNA variants within this sample encode the same CDR3. The V gene is TRBV6-1, the J gene TRBJ2-7; D gene ambiguous. Trimming left V 3 bases short and J 4 bases short, with 7 bases between. CDR3 length: 12 residues. Germline loops: CDR1 MNHNS, CDR2 SASEGT. CDR3 sequence (DNA): TGTGCCAGCAGTGACTCACTATACGAGCAGTACTTC. Translation gives CASSDSLYEQYF.

This chain links TRBV14 with TRBJ2-3; 10 positions match TRBD2. CDR1 SGHDN and CDR2 FVKESK come from the germline V gene. The CDR3 length is 16 residues. V trimming: 1 base; J trimming: 9 bases; junction bases outside the gene matches: 10. The CDR3 reads CASSQGWTSGLATQYF. For the CDR3, the DNA is TGTGCCAGCAGCCAAGGGTGGACTAGCGGCCTGGCCACGCAGTATTTT. The full variable domain, in which reference TRBV14 and TRBJ2-3 provide the parts outside the CDR3, is EAGVTQFPSHSVIEKGQTVTLRCDPISGHDNLYWYRRVMGKEIKFLLHFVKESKQDESGMPNNRFLAERTGGTYSTLKVQPAELEDSGVYFCASSQGWTSGLATQYFGPGTRLTVL.

The rearrangement uses TRBV5-6 and TRBJ2-7, with a weak D call TRBD2 (6 bases). The CDR3 consists of 15 residues. Germline V lookup: CDR1 SGHDT, CDR2 YYEEEE. Trimming took off 1 base at V and 2 bases at J, with 13 bases between the two ends. For the CDR3, the DNA is TGTGCCAGCAGCTTGTCACAGGAGGGGACCTACGAGCAGTACTTC. Protein: CASSLSQEGTYEQYF.

The chain employs TRBV7-6 and TRBJ2-5; no clear D gene. With 5 bases removed from V and 0 bases from J, the gap between germline ends came to 10 bases. Germline-derived CDR1 and CDR2 are SGHVS and FNYEAQ. The CDR3 spans 14 residues. Here the CDR3 reads CASSPATDQETQYF. The CDR3 DNA reads as TGTGCCAGCAGCCCGGCAACGGACCAAGAGACCCAGTACTTC. Using reference TRBV7-6 and TRBJ2-5 for the parts outside the CDR3, the full variable domain is GAGVSQSPRYKVTKRGQDVALRCDPISGHVSLYWYRQALGQGPEFLTYFNYEAQQDKSGLPNDRFSAERPEGSISTLTIQRTEQRDSAMYRCASSPATDQETQYFGPGTRLLVL.

V is TRBV19 and J is TRBJ1-2, with TRBD1 matching 9 bases. The germline V gene has CDR1 LNHDA and CDR2 SQIVND (reference sequence). V trimming: 4 bases; J trimming: 6 bases; junction bases outside the gene matches: 15. The CDR3 totals 17 residues. CDR3 protein: CASSTARDREVFHGYTF. As DNA, the CDR3 is TGTGCCAGTAGTACAGCAAGGGACAGGGAGGTCTTCCATGGCTACACCTTC.

V usage is TRBV7-9 and J usage is TRBJ1-2; no reliable D call. The CDR3 has 14 residues. Trimming cost V 5 bases and J 7 bases, with 17 bases left between them. Per germline, CDR1 SEHNR and CDR2 FQNEAQ (reference sequence). CDR3 nucleotides: TGTGCCAGCAGCCCTGTTCGGGTATTAAGTGGCTACACCTTC. This codes for CASSPVRVLSGYTF.

The count of this clone is one. The chain uses TRBV25-1 and TRBJ2-5, with 7 bases fitting TRBD1. CDR3 length: 14 residues. Germline V CDR1 and CDR2: MGHDK, SYGVNS. V lost 4 bases and J lost 1; bases outside the gene matches: 3. The CDR3 reads CASSAYRGQETQYF. In DNA form, the CDR3 reads TGTGCCAGCAGTGCATACAGGGGCCAAGAGACCCAGTACTTC.

The gene calls are TRBV28 and TRBJ2-7; 9 bases line up with TRBD1. J was trimmed by 6 bases and V by 2 bases; bases with no gene match: 29. The CDR3 is made up of 22 amino acids. Germline lookup yields CDR1 MDHEN and CDR2 SYDVKM. The CDR3 DNA sequence: TGTGCCAGCAGTTTAGAGGGGCCCCCACTTCCGGGACAGGGAGGGCGCCTGGTCGAGCAGTACTTC. The encoded protein is CASSLEGPPLPGQGGRLVEQYF. The full variable domain, in which reference TRBV28 and TRBJ2-7 provide the parts outside the CDR3, is DVKVTQSSRYLVKRTGEKVFLECVQDMDHENMFWYRQDPGLGLRLIYFSYDVKMKEKGDIPEGYSVSREKKERFSLILESASTNQTSMYLCASSLEGPPLPGQGGRLVEQYFGPGTRLTVT.

The V gene is TRBV28, the J gene TRBJ2-5, with 8 nucleotides matching TRBD2. Germline loops: CDR1 MDHEN, CDR2 SYDVKM. The CDR3 spans 14 residues. V dropped 6 bases and J dropped 3; count of bases not matched to a gene: 6. This chain's CDR3 is CASSFHGREETQYF. The DNA of the CDR3 is TGTGCCAGCAGCTTCCACGGGAGGGAAGAGACCCAGTACTTC.

This rearrangement joins TRBV4-3 to TRBJ1-3; D may be TRBD1 (6 bases). V lost 4 bases and J lost 0, with 13 bases in between. CDR3 length: 16 amino acids. Germline V gene data show CDR1 as LGHNA and CDR2 as YSLEER. CDR3 protein: CASSPYRAYSGNTIYF. The CDR3 DNA reads TGCGCCAGCAGCCCTTACAGGGCCTACTCTGGAAACACCATATATTTT.